What follows describes a single TCR beta chain. No antigen is known for it. Sequencing was at deep level. Produced via immunoSEQ multiplex PCR; TCRdb's table is partial and in-frame only. The sample consists of around 990,000 clones, roughly 80% of them appearing once. This record belongs to a study of shared clonotypes between healthy human individuals. Study outcomes and limitations: The study generally estimated greater richness for naive than memory subsets. A handful of donors showed sharing of 4.5% to 5% of naive CD4 clonotypes.

Looked up from germline, CDR1 is MDHEN and CDR2 is SYDVKM. The CDR3 contains 14 residues. Trimming took off 6 bases at V and 6 bases at J, with 14 bases between the two ends. V is TRBV28 and J is TRBJ2-2; D remains unclear. This receptor was identified in a man aged 18 to 29 in good health. Some clones in this sample may be carry-over from other donors' samples. Sequences were obtained from memory CD4+ T cells from PBMCs. Noted subset: CD45RA-negative fraction. Written as DNA, the CDR3 is TGTGCCAGCAGCCCACCCCAGCGCCCCGGGGAGCTGTTTTTT. Protein product: CASSPPQRPGELFF. The full variable domain, rest sourced from reference TRBV28 and TRBJ2-2, is DVKVTQSSRYLVKRTGEKVFLECVQDMDHENMFWYRQDPGLGLRLIYFSYDVKMKEKGDIPEGYSVSREKKERFSLILESASTNQTSMYLCASSPPQRPGELFFGEGSRLTVL.